This T cell receptor (beta chain) was obtained from a study of T cells after posttransplantation cyclophosphamide. Study-wide points: Skin or GI-infiltrating T cells shared few TRB sequences with blood. TRB clonality was highly associated with recipient CMV seropositivity and reactivation. Donor-recipient repertoire similarity was low at 1-2 months, rising over year one.

Sequenced by immunoSEQ multiplex PCR; TCRdb stores in-frame clones only, minus some. The table lists almost 5,500 clones, 94% of them singletons. This clone showed up just once. What it binds is unknown. The receptor's source is a woman in her sixties in good health, CMV-negative, and a related stem cell transplant donor. Material: CD4+ T cells sorted from bone marrow.

The CDR3 DNA reads as TGCGCCAGCAGCTTGGCCCAGGGGCGTAGCGAGACCCAGTACTTC. Translation: CASSLAQGRSETQYF. The chain joins TRBV5-1 to TRBJ2-5; D perhaps matches TRBD1 (6 bases). With 0 bases removed from V and 5 bases from J, the gap between germline ends came to 14 bases. Germline V lookup: CDR1 SGHRS, CDR2 YFSETQ. There are 15 residues in the CDR3.